This TCR beta chain derives from a study of breast tumors, draining lymph nodes, adjacent tissues (TCRdb year 2016). Regarding the complete study: Breast cancer patients provided tumor, adjacent nontumor tissue and axillary lymph nodes, and the study compared the TCR beta repertoires across these three sources. The study was designed to assess the relationships and possible T-cell exchange between tumor, surrounding tissue and draining lymph node repertoires in human breast cancer.

The lymph node samples were taken from the axillary draining lymph nodes of breast cancer patients. Results the study describes overall, beyond this receptor: Tumor T-cell repertoires showed less diversity than lymph node repertoires and more diversity than nontumor tissue repertoires, and tumor T-cell repertoires showed preferential V and J gene usage. A scenario in which most tumor T cells derive from the lymph node and then expand within tumor tissue was judged to be consistent with the data. Tumor and nontumor tissue repertoires were significantly more similar in luminal-like than in basal-like breast cancer. Rather than being directly demonstrated, the conclusion that tumor T cells originate in lymph nodes was presented as consistent with a hypothesis.

This clonotype appeared many times. Its antigen has not been determined. No base quality values were provided; no much bigger clone lies one nucleotide off. CDR1 SGHAT and CDR2 FQNNGV were looked up in the germline V gene. The V end gives up 3 bases and the J end 4 bases, leaving 8 bases in the junction not matched to a gene. The cysteine opens and the phenylalanine closes a CDR3 of 17 amino acids. Just the 51-base CDR3 DNA is kept, in frame starting at base 1. This sample was sequenced with an Illumina HiSeq 2000. Multiplex PCR amplification was used to generate the TCR beta chain libraries. The amplified TCR beta chain products were analyzed by high-throughput sequencing. The public reads were reprocessed in TCRdb via fastp at Q25 and MiXCR, keeping in-frame beta chains. Each entry is one CDR3 protein sequence, shown with its most common DNA and genes. The sample includes some 130,000 distinct CDR3 sequences, with approximately 21% observed a single time. The top ten clones comprise about 2% of the sample.

The chain uses TRBV11-2 and TRBJ2-1; 11 of the junction bases match TRBD2. Sequenced sample: axillary lymph node tissue. The sequence was obtained from a female donor with breast cancer. Some clones in this sample may be carry-over from other donors' samples. The bases read TGTGCCAGCAGCTTCTCTTTAGCGGGAGGGCCATACAATGAGCAGTTCTTC. Translated, it gives CASSFSLAGGPYNEQFF.